The present T cell receptor beta chain was sequenced within a study of blood T cell repertoires in COVID-19. Study context: Acute and convalescent COVID-19 specimens originated in the United States, Italy and Spain.

Trimming took 4 bases from V and 5 from J; bases not matched to a gene: 4. Germline assignment: CDR1 KGHDR and CDR2 SFDVKD. This CDR3 is 15 amino acids long. The table came from immunoSEQ multiplex PCR; TCRdb's copy has only in-frame clones and leaves some out. The table shows about 200,000 clones, with about 79% occurring only once. This chain joins TRBV24-1 and TRBJ2-5, with TRBD2 identical over 12 bases. The sample comprised peripheral blood. The TCR sequence derives from a man aged 50-60 years with active or convalescent COVID-19. The CDR3 DNA is TGTGCCACCAGTGACGGCGGGACTAGCGGGGAGACCCAGTACTTC. It is translated as CATSDGGTSGETQYF.